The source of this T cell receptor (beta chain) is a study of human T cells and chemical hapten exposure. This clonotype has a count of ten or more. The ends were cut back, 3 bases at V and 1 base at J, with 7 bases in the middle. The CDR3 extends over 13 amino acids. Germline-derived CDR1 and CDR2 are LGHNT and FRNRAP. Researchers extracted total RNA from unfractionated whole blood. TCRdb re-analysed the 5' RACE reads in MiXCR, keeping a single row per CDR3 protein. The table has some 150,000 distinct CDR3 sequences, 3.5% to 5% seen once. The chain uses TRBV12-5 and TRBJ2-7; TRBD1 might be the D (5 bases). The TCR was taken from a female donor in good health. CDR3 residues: CASGFDSSYEQYF. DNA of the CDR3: TGTGCTAGTGGTTTCGACAGTTCCTACGAGCAGTACTTC.